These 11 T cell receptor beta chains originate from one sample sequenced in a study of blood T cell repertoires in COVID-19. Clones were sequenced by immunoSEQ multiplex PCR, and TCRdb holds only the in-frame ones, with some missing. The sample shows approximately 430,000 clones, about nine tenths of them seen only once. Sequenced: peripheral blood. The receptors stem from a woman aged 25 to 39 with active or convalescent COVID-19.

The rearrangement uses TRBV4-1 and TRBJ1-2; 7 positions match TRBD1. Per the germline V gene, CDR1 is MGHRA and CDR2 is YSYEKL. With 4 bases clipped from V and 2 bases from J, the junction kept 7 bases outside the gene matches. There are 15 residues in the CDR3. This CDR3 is CASSPSLTGNYGYTF. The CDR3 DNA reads TGCGCCAGCAGCCCCTCCTTGACAGGGAACTATGGCTACACCTTC.

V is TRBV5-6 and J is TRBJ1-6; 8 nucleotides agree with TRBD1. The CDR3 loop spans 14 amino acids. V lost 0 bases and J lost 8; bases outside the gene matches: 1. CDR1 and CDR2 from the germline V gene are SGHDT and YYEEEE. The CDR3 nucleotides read TGTGCCAGCAGCTTGGCACAGGGGGATTCACCCCTCCACTTT. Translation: CASSLAQGDSPLHF.

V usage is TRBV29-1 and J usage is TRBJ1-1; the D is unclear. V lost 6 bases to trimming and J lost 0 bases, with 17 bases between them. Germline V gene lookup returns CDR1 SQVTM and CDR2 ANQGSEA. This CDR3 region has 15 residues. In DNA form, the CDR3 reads TGCAGCGTCCCAGGCGGGCCGCGGTTGAACACTGAAGCTTTCTTT. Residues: CSVPGGPRLNTEAFF.

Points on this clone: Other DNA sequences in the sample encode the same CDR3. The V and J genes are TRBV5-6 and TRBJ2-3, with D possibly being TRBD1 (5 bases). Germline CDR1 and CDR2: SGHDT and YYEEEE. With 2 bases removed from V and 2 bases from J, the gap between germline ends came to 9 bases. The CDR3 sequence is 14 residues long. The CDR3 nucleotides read TGTGCCAGCAGCTTAGGGGCGTCCACAGATACGCAGTATTTT. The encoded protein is CASSLGASTDTQYF.

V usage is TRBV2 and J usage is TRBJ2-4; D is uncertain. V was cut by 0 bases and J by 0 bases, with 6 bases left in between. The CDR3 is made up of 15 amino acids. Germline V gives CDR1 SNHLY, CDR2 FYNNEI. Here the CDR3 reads CASSEASVAKNIQYF. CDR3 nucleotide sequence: TGTGCCAGCAGTGAAGCGAGTGTAGCCAAAAACATTCAGTACTTC.

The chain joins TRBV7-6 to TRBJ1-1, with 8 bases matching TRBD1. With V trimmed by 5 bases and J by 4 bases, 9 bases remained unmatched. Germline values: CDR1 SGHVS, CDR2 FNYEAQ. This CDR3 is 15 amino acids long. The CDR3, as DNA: TGTGCCAGCAGCCTAGGACAGGGTCGGCGCACTGAAGCTTTCTTT. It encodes CASSLGQGRRTEAFF.

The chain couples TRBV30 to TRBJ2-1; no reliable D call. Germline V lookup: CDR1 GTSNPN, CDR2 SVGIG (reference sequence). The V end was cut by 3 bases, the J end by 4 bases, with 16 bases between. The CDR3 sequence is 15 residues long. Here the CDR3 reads CAWRRHPLTYNEQFF. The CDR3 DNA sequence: TGTGCCTGGAGACGACATCCCTTGACGTACAATGAGCAGTTCTTC.

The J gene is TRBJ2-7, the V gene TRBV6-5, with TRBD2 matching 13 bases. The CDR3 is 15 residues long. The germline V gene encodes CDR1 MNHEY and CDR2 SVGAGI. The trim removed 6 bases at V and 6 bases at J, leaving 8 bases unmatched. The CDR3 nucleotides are TGTGCCAGCAGCCTCGGGACTAGCGGGGATCGCGAGCAGTACTTC. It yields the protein CASSLGTSGDREQYF.

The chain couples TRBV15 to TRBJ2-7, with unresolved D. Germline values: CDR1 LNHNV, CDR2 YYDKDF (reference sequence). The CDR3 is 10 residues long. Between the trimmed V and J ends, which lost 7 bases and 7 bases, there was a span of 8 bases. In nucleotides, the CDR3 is TGTGCCACCACCCCCAGGGAGCAGTACTTC. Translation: CATTPREQYF.

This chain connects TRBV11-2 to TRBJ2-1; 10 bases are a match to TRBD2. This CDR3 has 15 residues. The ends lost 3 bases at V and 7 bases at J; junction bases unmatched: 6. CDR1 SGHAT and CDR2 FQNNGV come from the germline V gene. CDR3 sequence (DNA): TGTGCCAGCAGCTTCACTAGCGGGAAGGAGAATGAGCAGTTCTTC. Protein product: CASSFTSGKENEQFF.

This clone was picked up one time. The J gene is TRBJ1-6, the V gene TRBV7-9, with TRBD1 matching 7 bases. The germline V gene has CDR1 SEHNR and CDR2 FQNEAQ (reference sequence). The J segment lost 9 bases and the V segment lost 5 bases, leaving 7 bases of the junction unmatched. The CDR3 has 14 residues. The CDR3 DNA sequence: TGTGCCAGCAGCGAAACAGGGGTGGGTTCACCCCTCCACTTT. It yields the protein CASSETGVGSPLHF.